This entry lists 19 T cell receptor beta chains sequenced from one sample in a study of blood T cell repertoires in COVID-19. Produced via immunoSEQ multiplex PCR; TCRdb's table is partial and in-frame only. The sample lists fewer than 300,000 clones, about nine tenths occurring once. Sequencing was done on a sample of PBMCs or T cells enriched from blood (not recorded which). The receptor source for this set is a woman between 25 and 40 years old who had recovered from COVID-19.

This rearrangement joins TRBV3-1 (or the pseudogene TRBV3-2) to TRBJ2-3, with a weak D call TRBD2 (6 bases). The V and J ends lost 5 bases and 4 bases respectively, with 13 bases between them. The CDR3 totals 14 residues. The germline gives CDR1 LGHDT, CDR2 YNNKEL (reference sequence). Here the CDR3 reads CASSWTGLSDTQYF. Here the CDR3 DNA reads TGTGCCAGCAGCTGGACGGGACTGTCAGATACGCAGTATTTT.

The chain is built from TRBV7-2 and TRBJ2-7; TRBD1 might be the D (5 bases). This CDR3 contains 12 residues. CDR1 is SGHTA and CDR2 is FQGNSA in the germline V gene. The V gene lost 5 bases and the J gene lost 5 bases, with 10 bases spanning the gap. The CDR3 protein is CASSIQGDEQYF. CDR3 DNA: TGTGCCAGCAGCATCCAGGGCGACGAGCAGTACTTC. The full variable domain, completed using reference TRBV7-2 and TRBJ2-7, is GAGVSQSPSNKVTEKGKDVELRCDPISGHTALYWYRQSLGQGLEFLIYFQGNSAPDKSGLPSDRFSAERTGGSVSTLTIQRTQQEDSAVYLCASSIQGDEQYFGPGTRLTVT.

The chain links TRBV28 to TRBJ2-7; no reliable D call. The CDR3 runs to 13 residues. Germline assignment: CDR1 MDHEN and CDR2 SYDVKM. V lost 3 bases and J lost 5, with 11 bases in between. The CDR3 here is CASSFERRDEQYF. The CDR3 DNA reads TGTGCCAGCAGTTTTGAGCGCCGCGACGAGCAGTACTTC.

The genes are TRBV13 and TRBJ2-2; D possibly corresponds to TRBD1 (5 bases). Per germline, CDR1 PRHDT and CDR2 FYEKMQ (reference sequence). There are 17 residues in the CDR3. V lost 2 bases, J lost 4 bases, and 17 bases lay in between. CDR3 nucleotides: TGTGCCAGCAGCTTATGTCTCAGGGATCGTTGCACCGGGGAGCTGTTTTTT. Translation gives CASSLCLRDRCTGELFF.

The genes are TRBV7-9 and TRBJ1-2; possible D gene TRBD1, 5 bases. Trimming shortened V by 1 base and J by 0 bases, and 6 bases separated the two germline ends. From germline, CDR1 is SEHNR and CDR2 FQNEAQ (reference sequence). The CDR3 is 14 residues long. CDR3 sequence: CASSLGQTNYGYTF. The CDR3 DNA reads as TGTGCCAGCAGCTTAGGACAGACTAACTATGGCTACACCTTC.

This clone appeared a few times. This chain connects TRBV29-1 to TRBJ1-3, with D uncertain. Trimming cost V 4 bases and J 0 bases, with 4 bases left between them. Germline V CDR1 and CDR2: SQVTM, ANQGSEA. There are 12 residues in the CDR3. DNA of the CDR3: TGCAGCGTTGCTCTCTCTGGAAACACCATATATTTT. This sequence encodes CSVALSGNTIYF.

The chain links TRBV5-8 to TRBJ1-6; perhaps TRBD1 as D (6 bases). V lost 3 bases and J lost 6, with 13 bases in between. The CDR3 sequence is 15 residues long. Per the germline V gene, CDR1 is SGHTS and CDR2 is YDEGEE. As DNA, the CDR3 is TGTGCCAGCAGCTCGGGATCCAGGGGTAATTCACCCCTCCACTTT. It specifies CASSSGSRGNSPLHF. Variable domain in full (rest from reference TRBV5-8 and TRBJ1-6): EAGVTQSPTHLIKTRGQQATLRCSPISGHTSVYWYQQALGLGLQFLLWYDEGEERNRGNFPPRFSGRQFPNYSSELNVNALELEDSALYLCASSSGSRGNSPLHFGNGTRLTVT.

The chain combines TRBV7-2 with TRBJ2-1, with D perhaps TRBD2 (6 bases). CDR1 and CDR2 from the germline V gene are SGHTA and FQGNSA. This CDR3 spans 15 amino acids. V was clipped by 1 base and J by 0 bases, with 7 bases between them. This CDR3 is CASSLGEASYNEQFF. In DNA, the CDR3 is TGTGCCAGCAGCTTAGGGGAGGCCTCCTACAATGAGCAGTTCTTC.

This rearrangement joins TRBV5-1 to TRBJ2-3; TRBD1 aligns across 9 bases. The V and J ends lost 1 base and 4 bases, in that order; junction bases with no gene match: 4. CDR3 length: 15 amino acids. In germline, CDR1 is SGHRS, CDR2 YFSETQ. The CDR3 here is CASSLWDRVADTQYF. CDR3 bases: TGCGCCAGCAGCTTGTGGGACAGGGTCGCAGATACGCAGTATTTT.

V and J are TRBV5-1 and TRBJ1-3; TRBD1 aligns across 7 bases. After removal of 1 base from V and 0 bases from J, the junction contained 4 bases not matched to a gene. Per germline, CDR1 SGHRS and CDR2 YFSETQ. The CDR3 extends over 16 amino acids. The CDR3 DNA is TGCGCCAGCAGCTTGCTGACAGGGAGCTCTGGAAACACCATATATTTT. It specifies CASSLLTGSSGNTIYF.

The chain employs TRBV7-9 and TRBJ1-2; D perhaps matches TRBD1 (5 bases). Between the trimmed V and J ends, which lost 7 bases and 6 bases, there was a span of 15 bases. There are 13 residues in the CDR3. Germline CDR1 SEHNR, CDR2 FQNEAQ (reference sequence). CDR3 loop: CASTLARGDGYTF. The CDR3 region has the DNA TGTGCCAGCACCCTTGCCCGGGGGGATGGCTACACCTTC.

The J gene is TRBJ2-1, the V gene TRBV11-2; D call uncertain. The ends were cut back, 0 bases at V and 2 bases at J, with 8 bases in the middle. In germline, CDR1 is SGHAT, CDR2 FQNNGV. This CDR3 is built from 15 residues. As DNA, the CDR3 is TGTGCCAGCAGCTTAGAACTGTTTGCCTACAATGAGCAGTTCTTC. It specifies CASSLELFAYNEQFF.

The CDR3 loop is CSVSLGGMNTEAFF. The DNA for the CDR3 is TGCAGCGTTTCACTGGGGGGAATGAACACTGAAGCTTTCTTT. V and J are TRBV29-1 and TRBJ1-1, with a weak D call TRBD1 (5 bases). The CDR3 is made up of 14 amino acids. Trimming took 5 bases from V and 0 from J, leaving 13 bases between them. CDR1 and CDR2 from the germline V gene are SQVTM and ANQGSEA. The variable domain in full, with the rest retrieved from reference TRBV29-1 and TRBJ1-1, is SAVISQKPSRDICQRGTSLTIQCQVDSQVTMMFWYRQQPGQSLTLIATANQGSEATYESGFVIDKFPISRPNLTFSTLTVSNMSPEDSSIYLCSVSLGGMNTEAFFGQGTRLTVV.

The chain combines TRBV6-2 or TRBV6-3 with TRBJ2-6; a weak D match, TRBD1 (5 bases). The germline gives CDR1 MNHEY, CDR2 SVGEGT. The CDR3 contains 15 residues. V lost 4 bases to trimming and J lost 0 bases, with 7 bases between them. CDR3: CASSWTSSGANVLTF. CDR3 bases: TGTGCCAGCAGTTGGACAAGCTCTGGGGCCAACGTCCTGACTTTC.

The rearrangement uses TRBV29-1 and TRBJ1-2, with D possibly TRBD1 on 5 matching bases. Germline V CDR1 and CDR2: SQVTM, ANQGSEA. With 2 bases removed from V and 3 bases from J, the gap between germline ends came to 7 bases. CDR3 length: 12 amino acids. The CDR3 nucleotides are TGCAGCGTTGAACAGGGTGACTATGGCTACACCTTC. It encodes CSVEQGDYGYTF.

Only one count was recorded for this clone. V is TRBV28 and J is TRBJ1-2; weak D call: TRBD1 (5 bases). This CDR3 spans 14 amino acids. Germline V CDR1 and CDR2: MDHEN, SYDVKM. Between the trimmed V and J ends, which lost 5 bases and 2 bases, there was a span of 12 bases. The CDR3 here is CASSPVRVNYGYTF. CDR3 DNA sequence: TGTGCCAGCAGTCCTGTCAGGGTGAACTATGGCTACACCTTC.

The chain is built from TRBV6-2 or TRBV6-3 and TRBJ2-7; D is possibly TRBD2 (5 bases). The V gene lost 0 bases and the J gene lost 6 bases, with 6 bases spanning the gap. Per the germline V gene, CDR1 is MNHEY and CDR2 is SVGEGT. The CDR3 loop spans 12 amino acids. The CDR3 DNA follows: TGTGCCAGCAGTTACTCTGGAGGCGAGCAGTACTTC. It codes for CASSYSGGEQYF.

The CDR3 DNA is TGTGCCAGCAGCCGACAGGGATTGGGGGAGCTGTTTTTT. This codes for CASSRQGLGELFF. The chain uses TRBV7-2 and TRBJ2-2; 7 bases align to TRBD1. V shed 5 bases and J 8 bases; nucleotides not matched to a gene: 5. CDR3 length equals 13 residues. Per the germline V gene, CDR1 is SGHTA and CDR2 is FQGNSA.

The genes are TRBV28 and TRBJ2-7; 10 bases line up with TRBD1. The CDR3 is 15 amino acids. Trimming removed 8 bases from V and 4 bases from J; junction bases left unmatched: 11. Germline CDR1 and CDR2: MDHEN and SYDVKM. In nucleotides, the CDR3 is TGTGCCAGCCGTATAGGGGACAGGGGTTGGTACGAGCAGTACTTC. This encodes CASRIGDRGWYEQYF.